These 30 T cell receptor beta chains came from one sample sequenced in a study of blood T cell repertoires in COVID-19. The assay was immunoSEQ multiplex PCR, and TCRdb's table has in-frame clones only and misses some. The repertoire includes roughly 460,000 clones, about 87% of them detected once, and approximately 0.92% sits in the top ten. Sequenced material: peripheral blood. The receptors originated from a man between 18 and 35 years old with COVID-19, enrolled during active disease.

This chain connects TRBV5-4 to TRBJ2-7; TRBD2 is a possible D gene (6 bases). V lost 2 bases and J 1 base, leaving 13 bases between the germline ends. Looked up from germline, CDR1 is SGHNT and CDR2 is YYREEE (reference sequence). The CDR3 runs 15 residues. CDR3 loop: CASSLPGDRSYEQYF. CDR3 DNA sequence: TGTGCCAGCAGCTTACCGGGAGATAGGTCCTACGAGCAGTACTTC.

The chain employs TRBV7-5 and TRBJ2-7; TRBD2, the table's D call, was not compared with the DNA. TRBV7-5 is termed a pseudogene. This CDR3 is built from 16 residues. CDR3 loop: CVRSLVRLAGTYEQYF. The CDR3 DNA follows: TGTGTCAGAAGCTTAGTTCGACTAGCGGGGACCTACGAGCAGTACTTC.

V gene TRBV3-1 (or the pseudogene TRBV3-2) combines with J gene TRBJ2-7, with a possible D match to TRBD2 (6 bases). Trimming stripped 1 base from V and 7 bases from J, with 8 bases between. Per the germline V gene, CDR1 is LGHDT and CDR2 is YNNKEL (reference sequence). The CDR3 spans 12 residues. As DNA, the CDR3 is TGTGCCAGCAGCCAAGCGGGGAGGGAGCAGTACTTC. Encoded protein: CASSQAGREQYF.

As DNA, the CDR3 is TGTGCCAGCAGTTACCACAGGGAGGGTCAGCCCCAGCATTTT. Encoded protein: CASSYHREGQPQHF. V gene TRBV6-5 combines with J gene TRBJ1-5; perhaps TRBD1 as D (6 bases). The germline V gene encodes CDR1 MNHEY and CDR2 SVGAGI. This CDR3 has 14 residues. The V gene lost 2 bases and the J gene lost 6 bases, with 11 bases spanning the gap.

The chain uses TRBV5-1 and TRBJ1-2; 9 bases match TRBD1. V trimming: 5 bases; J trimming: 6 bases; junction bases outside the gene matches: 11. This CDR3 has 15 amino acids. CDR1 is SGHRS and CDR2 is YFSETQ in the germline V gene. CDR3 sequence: CASRRPGTGLDGYTF. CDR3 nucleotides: TGCGCCAGCAGGCGACCCGGGACAGGGCTCGATGGCTACACCTTC.

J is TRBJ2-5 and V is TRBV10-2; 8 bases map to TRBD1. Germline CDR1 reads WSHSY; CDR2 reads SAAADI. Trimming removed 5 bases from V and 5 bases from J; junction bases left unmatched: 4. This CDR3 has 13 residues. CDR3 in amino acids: CASSRGQGETQYF. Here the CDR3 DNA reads TGCGCCAGCAGTCGAGGACAGGGTGAGACCCAGTACTTC.

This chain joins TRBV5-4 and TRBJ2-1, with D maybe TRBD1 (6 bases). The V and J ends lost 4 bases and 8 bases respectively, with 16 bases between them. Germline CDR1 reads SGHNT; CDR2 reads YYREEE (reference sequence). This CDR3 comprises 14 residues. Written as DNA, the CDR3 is TGTGCCAGCAGCAAGGGGGACCAAAGGGATGAGCAGTTCTTC. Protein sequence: CASSKGDQRDEQFF.

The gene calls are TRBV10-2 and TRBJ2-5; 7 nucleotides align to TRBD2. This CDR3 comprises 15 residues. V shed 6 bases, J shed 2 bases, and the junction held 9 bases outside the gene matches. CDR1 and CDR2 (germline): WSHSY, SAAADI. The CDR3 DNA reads TGCGCCAGCAGCCAGACCAGACTAGCTCAAGAGACCCAGTACTTC. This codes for CASSQTRLAQETQYF.

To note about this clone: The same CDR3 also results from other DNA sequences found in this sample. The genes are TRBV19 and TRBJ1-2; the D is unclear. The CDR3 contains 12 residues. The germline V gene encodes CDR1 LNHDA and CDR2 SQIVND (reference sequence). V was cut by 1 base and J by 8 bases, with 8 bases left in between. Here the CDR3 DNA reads TGTGCCAGTAGTATAGGTGGAGGGGGCTACACCTTC. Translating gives CASSIGGGGYTF. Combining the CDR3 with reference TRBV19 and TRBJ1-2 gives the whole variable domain DGGITQSPKYLFRKEGQNVTLSCEQNLNHDAMYWYRQDPGQGLRLIYYSQIVNDFQKGDIAEGYSVSREKKESFPLTVTSAQKNPTAFYLCASSIGGGGYTFGSGTRLTVV.

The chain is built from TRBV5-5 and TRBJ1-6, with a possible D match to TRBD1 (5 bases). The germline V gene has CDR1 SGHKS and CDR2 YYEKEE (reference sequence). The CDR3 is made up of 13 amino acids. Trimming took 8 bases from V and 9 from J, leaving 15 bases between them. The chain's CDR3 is CASQTGGASPLHF. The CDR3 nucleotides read TGTGCCAGTCAAACGGGAGGGGCTTCACCCCTCCACTTT.

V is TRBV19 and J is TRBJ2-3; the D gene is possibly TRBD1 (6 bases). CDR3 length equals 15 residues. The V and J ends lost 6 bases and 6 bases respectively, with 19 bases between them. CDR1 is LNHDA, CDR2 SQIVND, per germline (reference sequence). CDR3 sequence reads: CASRQGPILGDTQYF. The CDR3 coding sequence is TGTGCCAGTAGACAGGGACCGATACTGGGGGATACGCAGTATTTT.

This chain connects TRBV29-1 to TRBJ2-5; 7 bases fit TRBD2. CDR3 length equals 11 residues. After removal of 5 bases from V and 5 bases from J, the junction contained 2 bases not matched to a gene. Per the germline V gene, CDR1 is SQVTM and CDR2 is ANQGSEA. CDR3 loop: CSVPREETQYF. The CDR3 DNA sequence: TGCAGCGTTCCGCGGGAGGAGACCCAGTACTTC.

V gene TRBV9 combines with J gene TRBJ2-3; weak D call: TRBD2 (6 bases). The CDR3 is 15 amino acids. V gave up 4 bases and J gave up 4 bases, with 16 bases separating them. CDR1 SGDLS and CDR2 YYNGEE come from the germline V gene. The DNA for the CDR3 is TGTGCCAGCAGCCCCCAGGAGGGGATTGCAGATACGCAGTATTTT. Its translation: CASSPQEGIADTQYF.

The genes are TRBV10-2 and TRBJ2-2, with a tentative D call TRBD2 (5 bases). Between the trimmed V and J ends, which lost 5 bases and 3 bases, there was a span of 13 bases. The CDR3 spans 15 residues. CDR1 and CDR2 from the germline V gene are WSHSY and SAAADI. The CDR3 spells CASSLASLDTGELFF. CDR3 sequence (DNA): TGCGCCAGCAGTTTAGCTAGCCTGGACACCGGGGAGCTGTTTTTT.

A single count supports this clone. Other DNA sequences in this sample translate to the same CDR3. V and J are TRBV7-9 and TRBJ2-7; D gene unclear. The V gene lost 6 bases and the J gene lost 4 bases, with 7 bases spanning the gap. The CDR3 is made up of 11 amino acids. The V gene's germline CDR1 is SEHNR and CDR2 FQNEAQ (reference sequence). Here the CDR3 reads CASSHSYEQYF. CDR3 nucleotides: TGTGCCAGCAGTCATAGTTACGAGCAGTACTTC.

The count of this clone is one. CDR3 DNA sequence: TGTGCCAGCAGCCTCGGGGGAGGAGACGGGGAGCTGTTTTTT. Protein sequence: CASSLGGGDGELFF. The chain couples TRBV3-1 (or the pseudogene TRBV3-2) to TRBJ2-2; D is perhaps TRBD2 (6 bases). From germline, CDR1 is LGHDT and CDR2 YNNKEL (reference sequence). The CDR3 loop spans 14 amino acids. Trimming removed 4 bases from V and 7 bases from J, with 13 bases in between.

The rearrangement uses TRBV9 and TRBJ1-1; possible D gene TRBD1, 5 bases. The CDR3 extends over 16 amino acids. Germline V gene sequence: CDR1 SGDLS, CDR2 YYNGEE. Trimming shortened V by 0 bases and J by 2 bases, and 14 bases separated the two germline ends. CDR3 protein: CASSVAGGFGNTEAFF. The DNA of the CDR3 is TGTGCCAGCAGCGTAGCGGGGGGATTCGGTAACACTGAAGCTTTCTTT.

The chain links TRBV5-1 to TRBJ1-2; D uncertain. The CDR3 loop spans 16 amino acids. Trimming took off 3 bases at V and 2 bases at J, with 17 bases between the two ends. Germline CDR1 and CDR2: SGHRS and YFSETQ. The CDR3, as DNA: TGCGCCAGCAGCTCCCCGGGAGGAAAGGCCAACTATGGCTACACCTTC. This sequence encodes CASSSPGGKANYGYTF.

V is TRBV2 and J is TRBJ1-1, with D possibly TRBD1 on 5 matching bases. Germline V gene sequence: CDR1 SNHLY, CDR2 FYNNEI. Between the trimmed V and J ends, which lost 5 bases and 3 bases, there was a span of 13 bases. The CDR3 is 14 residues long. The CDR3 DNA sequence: TGTGCCAGCAGTATTCGCCGGGGGGACACTGAAGCTTTCTTT. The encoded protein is CASSIRRGDTEAFF.

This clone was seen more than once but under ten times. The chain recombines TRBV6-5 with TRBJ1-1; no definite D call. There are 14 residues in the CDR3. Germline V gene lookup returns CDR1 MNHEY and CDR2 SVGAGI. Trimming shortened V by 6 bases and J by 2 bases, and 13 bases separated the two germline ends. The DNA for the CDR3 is TGTGCCAGCAGGACCACAGTGATCAACACTGAAGCTTTCTTT. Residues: CASRTTVINTEAFF.

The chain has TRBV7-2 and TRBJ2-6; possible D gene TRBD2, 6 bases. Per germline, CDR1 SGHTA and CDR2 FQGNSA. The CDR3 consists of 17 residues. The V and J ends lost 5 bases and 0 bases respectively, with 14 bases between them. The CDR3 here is CASSTSGLFSGANVLTF. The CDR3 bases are TGTGCCAGCAGCACCTCGGGACTCTTCTCTGGGGCCAACGTCCTGACTTTC.

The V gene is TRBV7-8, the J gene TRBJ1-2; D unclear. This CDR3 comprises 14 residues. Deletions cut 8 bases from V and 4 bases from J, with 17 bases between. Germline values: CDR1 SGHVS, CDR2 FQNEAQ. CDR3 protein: CASAKAEVGYGYTF. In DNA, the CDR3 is TGTGCCAGCGCCAAGGCGGAGGTTGGCTATGGCTACACCTTC.

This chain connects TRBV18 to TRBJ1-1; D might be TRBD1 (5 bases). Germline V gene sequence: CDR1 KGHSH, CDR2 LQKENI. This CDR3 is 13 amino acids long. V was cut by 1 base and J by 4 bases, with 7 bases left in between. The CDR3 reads CASSPQGFTEAFF. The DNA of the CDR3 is TGTGCCAGCTCACCACAGGGGTTCACTGAAGCTTTCTTT.

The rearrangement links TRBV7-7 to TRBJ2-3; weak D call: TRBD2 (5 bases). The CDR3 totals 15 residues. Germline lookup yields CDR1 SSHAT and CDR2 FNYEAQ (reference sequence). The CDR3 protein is CASHERSRSTDTQYF. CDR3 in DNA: TGTGCTAGCCATGAGCGGAGTCGTAGCACAGATACGCAGTATTTT.

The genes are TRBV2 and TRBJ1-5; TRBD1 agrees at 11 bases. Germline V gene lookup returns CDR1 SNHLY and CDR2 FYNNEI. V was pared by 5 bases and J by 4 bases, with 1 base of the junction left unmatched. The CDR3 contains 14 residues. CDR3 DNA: TGTGCCAGCAGTTGGGACAGGGGGAATCAGCCCCAGCATTTT. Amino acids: CASSWDRGNQPQHF. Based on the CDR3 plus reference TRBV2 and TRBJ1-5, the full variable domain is EPEVTQTPSHQVTQMGQEVILRCVPISNHLYFYWYRQILGQKVEFLVSFYNNEISEKSEIFDDQFSVERPDGSNFTLKIRSTKLEDSAMYFCASSWDRGNQPQHFGDGTRLSIL.

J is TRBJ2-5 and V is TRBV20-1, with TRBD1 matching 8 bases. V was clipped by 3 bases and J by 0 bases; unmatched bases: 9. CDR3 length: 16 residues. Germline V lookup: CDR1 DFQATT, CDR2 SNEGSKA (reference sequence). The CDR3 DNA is TGCAGTGCTAGTGGACAGGGAAACTTGTACCAAGAGACCCAGTACTTC. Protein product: CSASGQGNLYQETQYF.

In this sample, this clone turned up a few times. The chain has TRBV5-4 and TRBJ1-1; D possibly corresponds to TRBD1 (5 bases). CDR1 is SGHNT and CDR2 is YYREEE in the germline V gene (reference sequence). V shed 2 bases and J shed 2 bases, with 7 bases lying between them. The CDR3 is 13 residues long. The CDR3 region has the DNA TGTGCCAGCAGCTTCGACAGCAACACTGAAGCTTTCTTT. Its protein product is CASSFDSNTEAFF.

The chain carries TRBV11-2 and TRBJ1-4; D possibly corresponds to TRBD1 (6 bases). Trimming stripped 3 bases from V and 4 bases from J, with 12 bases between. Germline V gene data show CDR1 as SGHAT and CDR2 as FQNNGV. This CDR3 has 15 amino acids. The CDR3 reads CASSFRTVGNEKLFF. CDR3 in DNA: TGTGCCAGCAGCTTTCGGACAGTCGGTAATGAAAAACTGTTTTTT.

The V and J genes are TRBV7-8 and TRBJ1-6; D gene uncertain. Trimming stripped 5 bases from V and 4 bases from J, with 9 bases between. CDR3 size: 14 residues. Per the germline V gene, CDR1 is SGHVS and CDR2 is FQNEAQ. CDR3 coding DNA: TGTGCCAGCAGCGCGGAGAATTATAATTCACCCCTCCACTTT. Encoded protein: CASSAENYNSPLHF.

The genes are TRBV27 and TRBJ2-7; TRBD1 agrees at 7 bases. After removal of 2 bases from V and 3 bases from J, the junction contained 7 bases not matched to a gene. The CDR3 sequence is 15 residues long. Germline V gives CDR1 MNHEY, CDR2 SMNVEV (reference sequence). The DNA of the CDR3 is TGTGCCAGCAGTTTAACCGAGACAGGGTTCTACGAGCAGTACTTC. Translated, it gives CASSLTETGFYEQYF.